This TCR beta chain was recovered during a study of cytomegalovirus exposure and HLA in healthy donors. Germline CDR1 LGHNA, CDR2 YSLEER. This CDR3 is built from 14 residues. The ends were cut back, 3 bases at V and 7 bases at J, with 15 bases in the middle. The PCR made use of 60 Vbeta and 13 Jbeta primers. Profiled with immunoSEQ multiplex PCR; TCRdb holds only in-frame clones, not every one. This table has about 100,000 clones, 70% to 80% appearing once. This receptor was taken from a female donor in good health and CMV-seropositive. The chain links TRBV4-3 to TRBJ1-2, with a possible D match to TRBD1 (6 bases). Material for sequencing was PBMCs. This chain's CDR3 is CASSQRAGAAGYTF. DNA of the CDR3: TGCGCCAGCAGCCAGAGAGCAGGGGCCGCTGGCTACACCTTC.